This T cell receptor (beta chain) was profiled in a study of shared clonotypes between healthy human individuals. Findings and caveats of the study: Some naive CD4 clonotypes, about 5.5%, turned up in common across a handful of donors. Larger richness was generally estimated for naive than memory subsets.

Sorted-subset replicate PCRs used 150 to 200 ng of genomic DNA. This amount corresponded to some 32,000 T cell genomes. TCRdb keeps only in-frame clones here, not all; method: immunoSEQ multiplex PCR. The sample records over 2 million clones, roughly 95% being singletons. CDR1 is MNHEY, CDR2 SVGAGI, per germline. This CDR3 region has 13 residues. Trimming shortened V by 6 bases and J by 3 bases, and 12 bases separated the two germline ends. Positively selected for CCR7, the CD45RO-negative cells used as naive CD8 cells excluded terminally differentiated effector memory CD45RA+ cells. Regarding this clone: The antigen remains unidentified.

The clonotype comes from a man younger than 35 in good health. Sequencing used naive CD8+ T cells sorted from blood. The V call is TRBV6-5, the J call TRBJ2-7; D ambiguous. This CDR3 is CASRIRTNYEQYF. CDR3 bases: TGTGCCAGCAGAATACGGACGAACTACGAGCAGTACTTC.